What follows are 13 T cell receptor beta chains derived from one specimen sequenced in a study of glioma-infiltrating T cells (dated by TCRdb to 2016 to 2017). Instrument on record: Illumina MiSeq. TCR alpha and beta CDR3 regions were amplified with the iRepertoire nested amplicon-rescue multiplex PCR (arm-PCR) platform from RNA. TCRdb applied fastp at Q25 and MiXCR to the public reads, then kept only in-frame beta chains. Rows merge per CDR3 protein into single entries with the most common DNA and genes. Counted in this sample were fewer than 500,000 distinct CDR3 sequences; about 40% of them appeared once. Around 12% of the sample goes to the ten largest clones. Material for sequencing was glioma tissue, nonneoplastic brain tissue, or PBMCs (not recorded which). Receptors originate from a human donor with low-grade glioma or glioblastoma, undergoing nonglioma brain surgery, or in good health (not recorded which).

The V call is TRBV12-3 or TRBV12-4, the J call TRBJ2-3; D ambiguous. The CDR3 is 17 residues long. V shed 3 bases and J shed 0 bases, with 16 bases lying between them. CDR3 sequence (DNA): TGTGCCAGCAGTTTTCCCACCCAGCCCAGAAGCACAGATACGCAGTATTTT. Translating gives CASSFPTQPRSTDTQYF.

This clonotype was counted a few times. The chain carries TRBV12-3 or TRBV12-4 and TRBJ1-1, with no clear D. The CDR3 consists of 11 residues. V was trimmed by 7 bases and J by 5 bases, leaving 8 bases between them. The CDR3 is CASTSLTEAFF. Here the CDR3 DNA reads TGTGCCAGCACCTCGCTTACTGAAGCTTTCTTT.

With respect to this clonotype: This may be a read error: a much more frequent sequence differs by one nucleotide. The V and J genes are TRBV27 and TRBJ2-7; D not resolved. This CDR3 is built from 14 residues. V was pared by 5 bases and J by 2 bases, with 13 bases between. Per germline, CDR1 MNHEY and CDR2 SMNVEV (reference sequence). As DNA, the CDR3 is TGTGCCAGCAGTGCGCTGTCAGCAACCTACGAGCAGTACTTC. Residues: CASSALSATYEQYF.

The V call is TRBV7-9, the J call TRBJ1-2; D remains ambiguous. Looked up from germline, CDR1 is SEHNR and CDR2 is FQNEAQ (reference sequence). There are 14 residues in the CDR3. Trimming stripped 5 bases from V and 7 bases from J, with 17 bases between. Here the CDR3 reads CASSPLGGYGGYTF. Here the CDR3 DNA reads TGTGCCAGCAGCCCCCTCGGAGGGTATGGTGGCTACACCTTC.

This clonotype has more than one count but fewer than ten. This chain connects TRBV7-2 to TRBJ1-3; possibly TRBD1 for D (6 bases). The CDR3 is 16 amino acids. Germline CDR1 is SGHTA and CDR2 is FQGNSA. Trimming took 4 bases from V and 0 from J, leaving 13 bases between them. CDR3 amino acids: CASSSRGGGSGNTIYF. CDR3 bases: TGTGCCAGCAGCTCCCGTGGAGGGGGCTCTGGAAACACCATATATTTT.

This clonotype was observed a handful of times. The rearrangement uses TRBV10-3 and TRBJ1-2; unclear D gene. Trimming left V 8 bases short and J 4 bases short, with 8 bases between. Germline-derived CDR1 and CDR2 are ENHRY and SYGVKD. The CDR3 has 11 residues. CDR3 sequence reads: CAISSGYGYTF. Here the CDR3 DNA reads TGTGCCATCTCGTCCGGCTATGGCTACACCTTC.

The genes are TRBV5-1 and TRBJ2-3; TRBD2 agrees at 10 bases. V lost 6 bases, J lost 0 bases, and 7 bases stayed unmatched. CDR1 and CDR2 (germline): SGHRS, YFSETQ. The CDR3 has 16 residues. The CDR3 loop reads CASIGSSGSSTDTQYF. The CDR3, as DNA: TGCGCCAGCATCGGGTCTAGCGGGAGTAGCACAGATACGCAGTATTTT.

This chain links TRBV4-3 with TRBJ2-1; D is tentatively TRBD1 or TRBD2 (7 bases each). CDR3 length: 18 residues. The germline CDR1 and CDR2 sequences are LGHNA and YSLEER. The V gene lost 2 bases and the J gene lost 6 bases, with 23 bases spanning the gap. As DNA, the CDR3 is TGCGCCAGCAGCCAACGAGGCAGGGGGAGGGCCAAGGCCAATGAGCAGTTCTTC. This codes for CASSQRGRGRAKANEQFF.

This clonotype has a handful of counts. The chain has TRBV6-1 and TRBJ1-2; TRBD1 matches 7 bases. Germline V CDR1 and CDR2: MNHNS, SASEGT. V shed 0 bases and J 4 bases; nucleotides not matched to a gene: 11. This CDR3 region has 17 residues. In DNA form, the CDR3 reads TGTGCCAGCAGTGAAGCAAGGGACAGAACGTTGAGCTATGGCTACACCTTC. Its protein product is CASSEARDRTLSYGYTF.

In regard to this clonotype: At one of its ends the junction is not consistent with the germline gene, which may arise from a read error. The chain uses TRBV4-2 and TRBJ2-1; 11 nucleotides match TRBD2. CDR1 is LGHNA, CDR2 YNFKEQ, per germline. The CDR3 covers 17 residues. The CDR3 coding sequence is TGTGCCGGCAGCCAAGAAGTAGCGGGAGGGTCCTACAATGAGCAGTTCTTC. Protein: CAGSQEVAGGSYNEQFF.

The chain has TRBV20-1 and TRBJ1-5; D is unresolved. The CDR3 has 14 residues. The V gene's germline CDR1 is DFQATT and CDR2 SNEGSKA (reference sequence). This chain's CDR3 is CSVSKGHSNQPQHF. As DNA, the CDR3 is TGCAGCGTTTCCAAAGGTCATAGCAATCAGCCCCAGCATTTT.

The V gene is TRBV27, the J gene TRBJ2-1, with D maybe TRBD2 (6 bases). V lost 6 bases and J 5 bases, leaving 17 bases between the germline ends. CDR1 and CDR2 (germline): MNHEY, SMNVEV (reference sequence). The CDR3 covers 15 residues. CDR3 sequence reads: CASSPLSGRNNEQFF. In DNA form, the CDR3 reads TGTGCCAGCAGCCCTCTTTCGGGGAGGAACAATGAGCAGTTCTTC.

This clonotype was seen many times. The chain combines TRBV27 with TRBJ2-5; D may be TRBD1 (6 bases). Germline values: CDR1 MNHEY, CDR2 SMNVEV (reference sequence). The CDR3 is 15 amino acids. V lost 6 bases, J lost 0 bases, and 14 bases lay in between. The chain's CDR3 is CASSPGHQYQETQYF. The CDR3 coding sequence is TGTGCCAGCAGCCCGGGACACCAGTACCAAGAGACCCAGTACTTC.